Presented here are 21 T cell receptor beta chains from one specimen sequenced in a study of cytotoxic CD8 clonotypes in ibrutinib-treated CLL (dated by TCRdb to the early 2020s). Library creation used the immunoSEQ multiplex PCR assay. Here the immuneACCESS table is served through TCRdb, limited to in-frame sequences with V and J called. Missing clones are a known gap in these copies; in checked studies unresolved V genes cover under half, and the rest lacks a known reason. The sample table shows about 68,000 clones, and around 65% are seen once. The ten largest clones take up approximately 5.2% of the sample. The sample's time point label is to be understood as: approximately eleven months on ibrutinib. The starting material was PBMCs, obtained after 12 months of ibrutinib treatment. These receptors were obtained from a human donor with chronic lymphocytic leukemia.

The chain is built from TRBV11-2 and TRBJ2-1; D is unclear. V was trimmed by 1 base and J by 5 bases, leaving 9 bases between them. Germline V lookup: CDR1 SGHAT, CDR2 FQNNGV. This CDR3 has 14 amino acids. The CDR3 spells CASSLGGKHNEQFF. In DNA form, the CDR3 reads TGTGCCAGCAGCTTAGGGGGTAAACACAATGAGCAGTTCTTC.

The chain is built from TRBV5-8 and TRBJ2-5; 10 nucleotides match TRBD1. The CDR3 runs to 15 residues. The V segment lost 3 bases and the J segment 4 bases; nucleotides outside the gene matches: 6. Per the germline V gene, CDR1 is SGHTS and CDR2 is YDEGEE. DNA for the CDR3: TGTGCCAGCAGCTGGGGCCGGACAGGGGGAGAGACCCAGTACTTC. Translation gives CASSWGRTGGETQYF.

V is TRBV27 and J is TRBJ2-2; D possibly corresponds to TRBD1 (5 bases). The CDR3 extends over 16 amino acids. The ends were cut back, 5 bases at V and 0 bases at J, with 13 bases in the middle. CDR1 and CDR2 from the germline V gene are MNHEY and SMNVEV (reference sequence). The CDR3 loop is CASSRPDSANTGELFF. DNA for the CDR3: TGTGCCAGCAGTAGGCCAGACAGCGCGAACACCGGGGAGCTGTTTTTT.

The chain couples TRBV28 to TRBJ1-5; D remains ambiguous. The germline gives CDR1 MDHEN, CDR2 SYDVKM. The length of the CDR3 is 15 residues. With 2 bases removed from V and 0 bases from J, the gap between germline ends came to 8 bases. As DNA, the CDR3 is TGTGCCAGCAGTTTAGCCCAGCATAGCAATCAGCCCCAGCATTTT. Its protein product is CASSLAQHSNQPQHF. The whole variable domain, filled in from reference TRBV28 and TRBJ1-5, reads DVKVTQSSRYLVKRTGEKVFLECVQDMDHENMFWYRQDPGLGLRLIYFSYDVKMKEKGDIPEGYSVSREKKERFSLILESASTNQTSMYLCASSLAQHSNQPQHFGDGTRLSIL.

The CDR3 loop reads CASSTRTGIQQFF. As DNA, the CDR3 is TGTGCCAGCAGCACCCGGACAGGGATTCAGCAGTTCTTC. The V and J genes are TRBV7-8 and TRBJ2-1; 8 bases are a match to TRBD1. Trimming at V came to 5 bases and at J to 11 bases, leaving 8 bases not matched to a gene. CDR1 is SGHVS and CDR2 is FQNEAQ in the germline V gene. This CDR3 has 13 amino acids.

CDR3 sequence (DNA): TGTGCCAGCAGCCATGCAGCAGGGGGGAGCCCCCAAGAGACCCAGTACTTC. Its protein is CASSHAAGGSPQETQYF. The rearrangement joins TRBV27 to TRBJ2-5; possibly TRBD1 for D (7 bases). Germline-derived CDR1 and CDR2 are MNHEY and SMNVEV (reference sequence). Trimming stripped 6 bases from V and 1 base from J, with 21 bases between. This CDR3 region has 17 residues.

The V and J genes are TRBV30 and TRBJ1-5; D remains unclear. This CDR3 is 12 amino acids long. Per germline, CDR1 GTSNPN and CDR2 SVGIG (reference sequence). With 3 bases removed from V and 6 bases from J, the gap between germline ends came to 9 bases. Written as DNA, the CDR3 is TGTGCCTGGAGCGGGGTGGGTCAGCCCCAGCATTTT. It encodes CAWSGVGQPQHF.

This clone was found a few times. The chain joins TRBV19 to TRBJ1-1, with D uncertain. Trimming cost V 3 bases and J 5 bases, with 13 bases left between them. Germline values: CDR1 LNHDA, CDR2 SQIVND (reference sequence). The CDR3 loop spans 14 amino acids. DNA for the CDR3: TGTGCCAGTAGTATGCACGCGCCTGGGACTGAAGCTTTCTTT. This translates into CASSMHAPGTEAFF.

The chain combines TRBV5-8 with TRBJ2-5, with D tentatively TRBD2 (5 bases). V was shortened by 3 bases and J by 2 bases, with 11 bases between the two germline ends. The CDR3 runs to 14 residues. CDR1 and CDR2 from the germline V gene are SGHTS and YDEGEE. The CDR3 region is CASSSHGVQETQYF. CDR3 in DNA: TGTGCCAGCAGCTCCCACGGGGTTCAAGAGACCCAGTACTTC.

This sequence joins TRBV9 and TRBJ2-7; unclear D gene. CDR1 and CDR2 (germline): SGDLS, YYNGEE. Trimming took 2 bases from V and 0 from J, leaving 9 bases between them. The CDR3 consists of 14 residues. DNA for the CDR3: TGTGCCAGCAGCGTGAGAGGCAGCTCCTACGAGCAGTACTTC. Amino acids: CASSVRGSSYEQYF.

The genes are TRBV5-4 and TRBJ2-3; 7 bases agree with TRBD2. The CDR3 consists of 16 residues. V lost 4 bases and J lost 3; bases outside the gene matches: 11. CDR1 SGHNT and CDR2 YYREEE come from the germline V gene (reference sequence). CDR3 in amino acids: CASSPLSPGGTDTQYF. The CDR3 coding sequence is TGTGCCAGCAGCCCCCTATCCCCGGGGGGTACAGATACGCAGTATTTT.

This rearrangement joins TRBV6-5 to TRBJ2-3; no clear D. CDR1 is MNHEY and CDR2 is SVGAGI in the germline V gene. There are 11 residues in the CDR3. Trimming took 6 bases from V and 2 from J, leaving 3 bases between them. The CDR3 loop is CASSLTDTQYF. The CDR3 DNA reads TGTGCCAGCAGCCTCACAGATACGCAGTATTTT.

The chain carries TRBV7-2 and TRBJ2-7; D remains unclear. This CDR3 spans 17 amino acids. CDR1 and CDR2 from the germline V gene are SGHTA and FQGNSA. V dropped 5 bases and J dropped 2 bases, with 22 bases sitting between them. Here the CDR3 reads CASSLIQSGKLTYEQYF. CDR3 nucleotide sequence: TGTGCCAGCAGCCTAATTCAATCCGGAAAATTAACCTACGAGCAGTACTTC.

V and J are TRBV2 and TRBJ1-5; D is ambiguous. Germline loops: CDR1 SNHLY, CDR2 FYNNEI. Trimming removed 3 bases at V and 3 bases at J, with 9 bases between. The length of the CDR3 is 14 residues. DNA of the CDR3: TGTGCCAGCAGTGACCCGGGCCCCAATCAGCCCCAGCATTTT. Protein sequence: CASSDPGPNQPQHF.

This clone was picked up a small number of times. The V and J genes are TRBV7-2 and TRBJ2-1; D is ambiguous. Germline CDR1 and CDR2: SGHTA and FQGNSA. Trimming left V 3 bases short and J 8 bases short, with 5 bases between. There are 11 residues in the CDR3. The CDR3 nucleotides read TGTGCCAGCAGCTTCCGCCATGAGCAGTTCTTC. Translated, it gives CASSFRHEQFF.

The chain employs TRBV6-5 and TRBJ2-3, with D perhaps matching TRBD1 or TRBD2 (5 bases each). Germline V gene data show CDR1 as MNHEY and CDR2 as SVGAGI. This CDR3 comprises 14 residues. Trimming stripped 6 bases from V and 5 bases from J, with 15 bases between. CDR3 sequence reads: CASSLLRGLDTQYF. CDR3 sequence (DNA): TGTGCCAGCAGCCTACTGAGGGGCCTAGATACGCAGTATTTT.

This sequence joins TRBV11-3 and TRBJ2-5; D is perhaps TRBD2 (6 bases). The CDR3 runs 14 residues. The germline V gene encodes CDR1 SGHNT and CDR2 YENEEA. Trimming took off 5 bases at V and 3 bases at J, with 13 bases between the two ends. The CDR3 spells CASSPDGGEETQYF. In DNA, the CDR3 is TGTGCCAGCAGCCCTGATGGAGGGGAAGAGACCCAGTACTTC.

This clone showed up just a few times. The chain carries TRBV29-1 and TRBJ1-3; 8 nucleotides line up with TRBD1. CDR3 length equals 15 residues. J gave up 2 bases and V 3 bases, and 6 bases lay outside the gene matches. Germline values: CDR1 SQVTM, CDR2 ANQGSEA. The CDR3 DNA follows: TGCAGCGTTGAGGACAGGGTATCAGCTGGAAACACCATATATTTT. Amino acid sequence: CSVEDRVSAGNTIYF.

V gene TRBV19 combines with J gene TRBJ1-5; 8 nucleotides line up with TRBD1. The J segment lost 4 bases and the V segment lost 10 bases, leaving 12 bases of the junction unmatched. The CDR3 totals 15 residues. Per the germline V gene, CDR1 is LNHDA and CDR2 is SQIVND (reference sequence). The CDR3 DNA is TGTGCCACCCAGATGGCAGGGGGCAATAATCAGCCCCAGCATTTT. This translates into CATQMAGGNNQPQHF.

The CDR3 DNA reads as TGTGCCAGCAGTTGGCGGAACGAGCAGTACTTC. It codes for CASSWRNEQYF. This chain uses TRBV6-5 with TRBJ2-7; D is unresolved. This CDR3 is 11 amino acids long. Germline V gene data show CDR1 as MNHEY and CDR2 as SVGAGI. V was pared by 4 bases and J by 5 bases, with 6 bases between.

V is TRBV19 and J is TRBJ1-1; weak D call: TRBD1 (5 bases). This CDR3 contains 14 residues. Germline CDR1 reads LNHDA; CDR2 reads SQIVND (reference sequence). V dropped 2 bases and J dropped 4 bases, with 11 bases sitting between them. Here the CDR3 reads CASSIMGRGTEAFF. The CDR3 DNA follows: TGTGCCAGTAGTATAATGGGGAGGGGCACTGAAGCTTTCTTT. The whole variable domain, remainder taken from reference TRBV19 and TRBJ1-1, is DGGITQSPKYLFRKEGQNVTLSCEQNLNHDAMYWYRQDPGQGLRLIYYSQIVNDFQKGDIAEGYSVSREKKESFPLTVTSAQKNPTAFYLCASSIMGRGTEAFFGQGTRLTVV.